This T cell receptor (beta chain) was identified in a study of shared clonotypes between healthy human individuals. The CDR3 consists of 16 residues. Per the germline V gene, CDR1 is SNHLY and CDR2 is FYNNEI. V lost 5 bases to trimming and J lost 2 bases; unmatched junction nucleotides: 5. Methods used by the authors: Owing to the provision of junction-only sequences devoid of quality scores by immunoSEQ, filtering differed. The protocol was immunoSEQ multiplex PCR, while the TCRdb copy is restricted to in-frame clones and leaves out a portion. V, J and clone size derive from that table, while D and trimming were established from the DNA sequence. In the table there are roughly 640,000 clones, roughly 70% of which are singletons. The donors, healthy adults who were HIV-negative, had experienced no recent acute infections or vaccinations.

The chain carries TRBV2 and TRBJ2-4, with TRBD2 matching 11 bases. The sequencing sample was made of memory CD4+ T cells sorted from blood. Documented subset: CD45RA-negative fraction. This sequence was found in a woman in her 30s in good health. This CDR3 reads CASSLAGGPPKNIQYF. The CDR3 coding sequence is TGTGCCAGCAGTTTAGCGGGAGGGCCCCCCAAAAACATTCAGTACTTC. Using reference TRBV2 and TRBJ2-4 for the parts outside the CDR3, the full variable domain is EPEVTQTPSHQVTQMGQEVILRCVPISNHLYFYWYRQILGQKVEFLVSFYNNEISEKSEIFDDQFSVERPDGSNFTLKIRSTKLEDSAMYFCASSLAGGPPKNIQYFGAGTRLSVL.